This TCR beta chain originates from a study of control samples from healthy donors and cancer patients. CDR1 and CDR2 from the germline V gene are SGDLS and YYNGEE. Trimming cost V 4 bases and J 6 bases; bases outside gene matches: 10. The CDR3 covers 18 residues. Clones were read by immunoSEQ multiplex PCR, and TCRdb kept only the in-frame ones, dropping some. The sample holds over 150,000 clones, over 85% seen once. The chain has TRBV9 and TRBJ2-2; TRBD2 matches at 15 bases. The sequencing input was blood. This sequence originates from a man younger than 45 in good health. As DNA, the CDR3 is TGTGCCAGCAGCCCCCGGACTAGCGGGGGGGCCGTTTCCGGGGAGCTGTTTTTT. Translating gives CASSPRTSGGAVSGELFF.